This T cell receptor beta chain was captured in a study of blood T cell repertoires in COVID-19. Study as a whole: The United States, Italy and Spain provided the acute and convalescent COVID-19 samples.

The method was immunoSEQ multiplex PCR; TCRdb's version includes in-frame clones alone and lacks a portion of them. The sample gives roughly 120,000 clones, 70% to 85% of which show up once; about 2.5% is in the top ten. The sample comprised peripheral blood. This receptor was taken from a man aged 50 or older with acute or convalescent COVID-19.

The CDR3 bases are TGTGCCAGCAGCCAAGATGCTAACAGCAACAACAATGAGCAGTTCTTC. This sequence encodes CASSQDANSNNNEQFF. The V and J genes are TRBV4-2 and TRBJ2-1; D gene unclear. The CDR3 runs to 16 residues. The V and J ends lost 0 bases and 5 bases respectively, with 14 bases between them. CDR1 and CDR2 from the germline V gene are LGHNA and YNFKEQ.